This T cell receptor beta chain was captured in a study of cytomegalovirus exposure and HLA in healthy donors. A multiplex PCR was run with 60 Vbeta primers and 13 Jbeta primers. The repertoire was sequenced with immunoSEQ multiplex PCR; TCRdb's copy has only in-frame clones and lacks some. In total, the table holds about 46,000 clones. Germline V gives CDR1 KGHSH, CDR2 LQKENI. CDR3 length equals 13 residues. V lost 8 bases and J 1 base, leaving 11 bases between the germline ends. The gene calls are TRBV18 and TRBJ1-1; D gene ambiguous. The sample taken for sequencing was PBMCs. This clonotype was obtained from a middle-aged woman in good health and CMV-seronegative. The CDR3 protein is CASASQANTEAFF. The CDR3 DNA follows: TGTGCCAGCGCTTCCCAGGCGAACACTGAAGCTTTCTTT.